Given below is one TCR beta chain in context. Its target is unknown. Germline values: CDR1 LGHNA, CDR2 YNFKEQ. This CDR3 has 19 amino acids. This sample was included in a study of CXCR3-negative and CXCR3-positive naive CD8 T cells. General study findings and limits: The study found more hydrophobic TRB CDR3s in CXCR3-positive naive cells than in CXCR3-negative naive cells.

The authors made the TRB cDNA libraries by 5' RACE using UMI labels. Each CDR3 protein gets one entry in TCRdb, which reprocessed the 5' RACE reads and gives no DNA. Its clone listing holds approximately 96,000 distinct CDR3 sequences. The TCR sequence derives from a human donor in good health. Some clones in this sample may be carry-over from other donors' samples. The rearrangement joins TRBV4-2 to TRBJ2-2; the TCRdb D gene call, TRBD1, has no DNA to confirm it. The material sequenced was naive CXCR3+ CD8+ T cells from blood. Subset in this sample: CD45RO-CCR7+CD27+CD95- naive CD8+ T cells expressing CXCR3 (TNR3+). CDR3: CASSPPGGRAGANTGELFF.